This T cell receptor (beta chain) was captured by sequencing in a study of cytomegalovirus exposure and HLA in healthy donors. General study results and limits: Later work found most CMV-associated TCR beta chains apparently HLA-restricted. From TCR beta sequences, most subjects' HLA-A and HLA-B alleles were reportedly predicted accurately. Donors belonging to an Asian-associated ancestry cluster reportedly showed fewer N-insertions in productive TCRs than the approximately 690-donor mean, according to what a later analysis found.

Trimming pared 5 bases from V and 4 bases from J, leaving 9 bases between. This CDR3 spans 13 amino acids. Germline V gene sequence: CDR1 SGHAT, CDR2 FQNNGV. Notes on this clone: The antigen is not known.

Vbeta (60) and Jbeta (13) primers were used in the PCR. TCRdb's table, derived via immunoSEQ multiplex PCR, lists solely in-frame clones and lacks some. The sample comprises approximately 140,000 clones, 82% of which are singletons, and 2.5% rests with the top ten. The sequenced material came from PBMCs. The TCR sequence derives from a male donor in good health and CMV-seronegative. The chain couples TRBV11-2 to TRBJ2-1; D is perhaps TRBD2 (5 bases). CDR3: CASSNRLYNEQFF. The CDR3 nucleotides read TGTGCCAGCAGCAACAGACTATACAATGAGCAGTTCTTC.